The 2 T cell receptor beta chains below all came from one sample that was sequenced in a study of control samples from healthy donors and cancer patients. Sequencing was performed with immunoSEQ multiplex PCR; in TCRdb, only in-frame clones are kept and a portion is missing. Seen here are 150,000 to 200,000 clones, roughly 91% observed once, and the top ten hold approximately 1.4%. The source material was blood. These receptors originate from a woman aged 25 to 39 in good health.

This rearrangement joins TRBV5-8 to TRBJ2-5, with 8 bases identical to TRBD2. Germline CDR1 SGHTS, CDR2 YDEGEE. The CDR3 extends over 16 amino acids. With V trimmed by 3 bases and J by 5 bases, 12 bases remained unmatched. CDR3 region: CASSSPRGGRMETQYF. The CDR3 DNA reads TGTGCCAGCAGCTCCCCCCGGGGGGGCCGGATGGAGACCCAGTACTTC.

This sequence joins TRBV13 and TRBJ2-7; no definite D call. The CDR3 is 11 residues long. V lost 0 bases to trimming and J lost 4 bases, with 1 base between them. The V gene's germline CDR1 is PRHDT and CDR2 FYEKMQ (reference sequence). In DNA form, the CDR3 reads TGTGCCAGCAGCTTAGGTTACGAGCAGTACTTC. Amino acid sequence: CASSLGYEQYF. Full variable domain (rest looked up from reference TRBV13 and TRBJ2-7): AAGVIQSPRHLIKEKRETATLKCYPIPRHDTVYWYQQGPGQDPQFLISFYEKMQSDKGSIPDRFSAQQFSDYHSELNMSSLELGDSALYFCASSLGYEQYFGPGTRLTVT.